What follows are 15 T cell receptor beta chains derived from one specimen sequenced in a study of blood T cell repertoires in COVID-19. Repertoires were generated with immunoSEQ multiplex PCR, while TCRdb's copy carries only in-frame clones and drops some. The top ten hold about 1% of the sample, which has more than 300,000 clones, 90% seen once. Sequencing was performed on peripheral blood. The receptors were gathered from a woman aged 40 to 49 with COVID-19, enrolled during active disease.

The DNA for the CDR3 is TGTGCCAGCAGCAGAGGGTCAACGGTAGATACGCAGTATTTT. This sequence encodes CASSRGSTVDTQYF. The chain combines TRBV9 with TRBJ2-3, with a tentative D call TRBD2 (5 bases). The V gene's germline CDR1 is SGDLS and CDR2 YYNGEE. The CDR3 sequence is 14 residues long. The V gene lost 4 bases and the J gene lost 5 bases, with 14 bases spanning the gap.

V and J are TRBV29-1 and TRBJ1-4, with 8 bases lining up with TRBD1. CDR1 and CDR2 from the germline V gene are SQVTM and ANQGSEA. J lost 6 bases, V lost 3 bases, and 3 bases had no gene match. This CDR3 region has 13 residues. The CDR3 coding sequence is TGCAGCGTTGAGGACAGGGTAGATGAAAAACTGTTTTTT. Residues: CSVEDRVDEKLFF.

There are a few counts of this clone. The chain joins TRBV9 to TRBJ2-7; D is undetermined. The germline CDR1 and CDR2 sequences are SGDLS and YYNGEE. Trimming took 0 bases from V and 3 from J, leaving 13 bases between them. CDR3 size: 15 residues. The CDR3 DNA reads TGTGCCAGCAGCGTAGCTGGGCACCGGATCTACGAGCAGTACTTC. The encoded protein is CASSVAGHRIYEQYF.

The V gene is TRBV19, the J gene TRBJ1-5; TRBD1 is a possible D gene (5 bases). The V gene's germline CDR1 is LNHDA and CDR2 SQIVND (reference sequence). Trimming shortened V by 3 bases and J by 6 bases, and 12 bases separated the two germline ends. The CDR3 covers 14 residues. In DNA, the CDR3 is TGTGCCAGTAGTATGATCAGGGAAGGTCAGCCCCAGCATTTT. Protein product: CASSMIREGQPQHF. The variable domain in full, completed from reference TRBV19 and TRBJ1-5, reads DGGITQSPKYLFRKEGQNVTLSCEQNLNHDAMYWYRQDPGQGLRLIYYSQIVNDFQKGDIAEGYSVSREKKESFPLTVTSAQKNPTAFYLCASSMIREGQPQHFGDGTRLSIL.

The chain recombines TRBV9 with TRBJ1-1; 8 nucleotides align to TRBD1. This CDR3 region has 14 residues. Germline V lookup: CDR1 SGDLS, CDR2 YYNGEE. The trim removed 5 bases at V and 1 base at J, leaving 4 bases unmatched. The CDR3 spells CASRPTGANTEAFF. In nucleotides, the CDR3 is TGTGCCAGCAGACCGACAGGGGCGAACACTGAAGCTTTCTTT.

In nucleotides, the CDR3 is TGTGCCAGCAGCTCACTTCAGGGGATAACCTACAATGAGCAGTTCTTC. It yields the protein CASSSLQGITYNEQFF. The rearrangement joins TRBV7-9 to TRBJ2-1, with D possibly being TRBD1 (6 bases). Trimming shortened V by 4 bases and J by 2 bases, and 15 bases separated the two germline ends. The CDR3 runs to 16 residues. CDR1 is SEHNR and CDR2 is FQNEAQ in the germline V gene (reference sequence).

CDR3 in amino acids: CASSLGTRGQETQYF. CDR3 sequence (DNA): TGCGCCAGCAGCTTGGGGACTAGGGGTCAAGAGACCCAGTACTTC. J is TRBJ2-5 and V is TRBV5-1; 7 nucleotides line up with TRBD2. Germline values: CDR1 SGHRS, CDR2 YFSETQ. V was pared by 0 bases and J by 2 bases, with 4 bases of the junction left unmatched. CDR3 length equals 15 residues.

The V gene is TRBV5-1, the J gene TRBJ1-1; the D gene is possibly TRBD1 (5 bases). The CDR3 runs 16 residues. CDR1 SGHRS and CDR2 YFSETQ come from the germline V gene. Trimming stripped 4 bases from V and 1 base from J, with 17 bases between. The CDR3 loop reads CASSPTGGGPNTEAFF. CDR3 coding DNA: TGCGCCAGCAGCCCAACCGGGGGAGGTCCGAACACTGAAGCTTTCTTT.

This chain links TRBV27 with TRBJ1-4; 11 bases match TRBD1. CDR1 is MNHEY and CDR2 is SMNVEV in the germline V gene (reference sequence). V was clipped by 6 bases and J by 7 bases; unmatched bases: 7. This CDR3 spans 15 amino acids. CDR3 in amino acids: CASSPRGTGGEKLFF. The CDR3 DNA follows: TGTGCCAGCAGCCCTAGGGGGACAGGGGGTGAAAAACTGTTTTTT.

The rearrangement joins TRBV29-1 to TRBJ2-5; maybe TRBD1 (6 bases). Trimming left V 2 bases short and J 4 bases short, with 14 bases between. CDR1 SQVTM and CDR2 ANQGSEA come from the germline V gene. The CDR3 loop spans 14 amino acids. The DNA of the CDR3 is TGCAGCGTTGAAATGGACAGCGTACGAGAGACCCAGTACTTC. Translated, it gives CSVEMDSVRETQYF.

The chain combines TRBV29-1 with TRBJ1-4; no definite D call. Germline lookup yields CDR1 SQVTM and CDR2 ANQGSEA. CDR3 length: 11 residues. V was shortened by 7 bases and J by 8 bases, with 11 bases between the two germline ends. The CDR3 spells CSAKPGEKLFF. The CDR3 DNA is TGCAGCGCCAAACCGGGGGAAAAACTGTTTTTT. The complete variable domain, with remaining parts taken from reference TRBV29-1 and TRBJ1-4, reads SAVISQKPSRDICQRGTSLTIQCQVDSQVTMMFWYRQQPGQSLTLIATANQGSEATYESGFVIDKFPISRPNLTFSTLTVSNMSPEDSSIYLCSAKPGEKLFFGSGTQLSVL.

J is TRBJ1-4 and V is TRBV19; no reliable D call. Germline-derived CDR1 and CDR2 are LNHDA and SQIVND (reference sequence). The CDR3 sequence is 14 residues long. The V and J ends lost 2 bases and 5 bases respectively, with 9 bases between them. The CDR3 DNA sequence: TGTGCCAGTAGTATAAGGAGGATGAATGAAAAACTGTTTTTT. Protein sequence: CASSIRRMNEKLFF.

V gene TRBV19 combines with J gene TRBJ1-4, with 7 positions matching TRBD1. V trimming: 5 bases; J trimming: 4 bases; junction bases outside the gene matches: 4. The CDR3 runs 14 residues. The germline CDR1 and CDR2 sequences are LNHDA and SQIVND (reference sequence). In DNA, the CDR3 is TGTGCCAGTAGTGAGGGGACAGTTAATGAAAAACTGTTTTTT. Residues: CASSEGTVNEKLFF.

V and J are TRBV28 and TRBJ2-5, with 8 bases fitting TRBD2. Germline trimming cut 6 bases from V and 4 bases from J; bases unmatched to any gene: 4. Germline V gene data show CDR1 as MDHEN and CDR2 as SYDVKM. The CDR3 runs to 13 residues. CDR3 DNA sequence: TGTGCCAGCAGAGGCGGGGGGCGAGAGACCCAGTACTTC. It yields the protein CASRGGGRETQYF.

This clone was picked up one time. The same CDR3 arises from other DNA sequences in this sample as well. The chain is built from TRBV5-1 and TRBJ2-1; TRBD2 matches at 7 bases. The J segment lost 2 bases and the V segment lost 3 bases, leaving 5 bases of the junction unmatched. The germline CDR1 and CDR2 sequences are SGHRS and YFSETQ. This CDR3 is 15 amino acids long. This CDR3 reads CASSSTSATYNEQFF. The CDR3 nucleotides read TGCGCCAGCAGCTCTACTAGCGCCACCTACAATGAGCAGTTCTTC.